Listed below are T cell receptor beta chains from one sample, sequenced in a study of response to subunit inactivated influenza vaccine. Via MiXCR, TCRdb re-called the RT-PCR reads, giving one row per CDR3 protein. The table shows fewer than 700,000 distinct CDR3 sequences, with over 10% occurring only once. Here the sequenced sample was PBMCs from blood, taken more than 35 days after vaccination. The origin of the receptors is a man aged 50 or older who received an inactivated influenza vaccine. CDR3s include the opening cysteine and the closing phenylalanine or tryptophan. A D gene is named only where the DNA matches it firmly. The size field is filled for only some rows; it gives once, few, many or a size class.

D gene,clone size,J gene,V gene,CDR3 DNA,CDR3 protein
-,-,TRBJ2-1,TRBV2,TGTGCCAGGGGGGCCAACTCCTACAATGAGCAGTTCTTC,CARGANSYNEQFF
-,-,TRBJ2-7,TRBV6-6,TGTGCCAGCACGCCAGGGACCTACGAGCAGTACTTC,CASTPGTYEQYF
-,few,TRBJ2-5,TRBV4-3,TGCGCCAGCAGCCAAGATAACAGAAACCAAGAGACCCAGTACTTC,CASSQDNRNQETQYF
TRBD2,-,TRBJ2-1,TRBV10-3,TGTGCCATCAGTGAGTCGAGGAGTTGGACTTCTAGCGGGAGGAGCAATGAGCAGTTCTTC,CAISESRSWTSSGRSNEQFF
-,-,TRBJ2-6,TRBV4-2,TGTGCCAGCAGCTCAGGAGAGTCGAGCTCTGGGGCCAACGTCCTGACTTTC,CASSSGESSSGANVLTF
TRBD1,-,TRBJ1-2,TRBV20-1,TGCAGTGCTTACCGGACACAGGGGCGGCGACGGAACTATGGCTACACCTTC,CSAYRTQGRRRNYGYTF
TRBD1,many,TRBJ2-4,TRBV5-1,TGCGCCAGCAGCACCGGAGAGACAGGGATAGCCAAAAACATTCAGTACTTC,CASSTGETGIAKNIQYF
-,few,TRBJ2-1,TRBV29-1,TGCAGCGCGGATGAGCAGTTCTTC,CSADEQFF
TRBD2,-,TRBJ2-3,TRBV7-9,TGTGCCAGCAGCAAGACTAGCGGCACAGATACGCAGTATTTT,CASSKTSGTDTQYF
-,-,TRBJ2-1,TRBV20-1,TGCAGTGCTATTAGTGGGGCCTACAATGAGCAGTTCTTC,CSAISGAYNEQFF
-,many,TRBJ2-7,TRBV29-1,TGCAGCGTTGGGGCACTAGCCAACGAGCAGTACTTC,CSVGALANEQYF
-,-,TRBJ1-5,TRBV5-5,TGTGCCAGCAGCTTGTCGGACTGGGGCAATCAGCCCCAGCATTTT,CASSLSDWGNQPQHF
TRBD1,many,TRBJ1-5,TRBV10-3,TGTGCCATCAGGGACAGGCTGGATCAGCCCCAGCATTTT,CAIRDRLDQPQHF
-,-,TRBJ2-7,TRBV5-1,TGCGCCAGCAGCCAAACCGGGACATTGCCTTACGAGCAGTACTTC,CASSQTGTLPYEQYF